These 16 T cell receptor beta chains came from one sample sequenced in a study of blood T cell repertoires in COVID-19. Data came from immunoSEQ multiplex PCR; TCRdb stores just in-frame clones and leaves some out. The table includes about 180,000 clones, approximately 79% detected once. The source material was peripheral blood. The receptors were sampled from a woman aged 60-75 years with COVID-19, enrolled during active disease.

The rearrangement joins TRBV19 to TRBJ2-7; perhaps TRBD1 as D (6 bases). The length of the CDR3 is 15 residues. CDR1 and CDR2 from the germline V gene are LNHDA and SQIVND (reference sequence). V gave up 3 bases and J gave up 2 bases, with 14 bases separating them. DNA for the CDR3: TGTGCCAGTAGTATGCCCCCCGCAGGGGCCTACGAGCAGTACGTC. Protein: CASSMPPAGAYEQYV.

CDR3 loop: CASSLGPLDRGSEQYV. CDR3 DNA: TGTGCCAGCAGCTTAGGGCCTCTTGACAGGGGAAGCGAGCAGTACGTC. This chain links TRBV7-8 with TRBJ2-7; TRBD1 aligns across 8 bases. The CDR3 extends over 16 amino acids. V dropped 1 base and J dropped 6; count of bases not matched to a gene: 11. Looked up from germline, CDR1 is SGHVS and CDR2 is FQNEAQ.

The genes are TRBV18 and TRBJ2-3; the match to TRBD2 covers 8 bases. Trimming cost V 0 bases and J 5 bases; bases outside gene matches: 4. Looked up from germline, CDR1 is KGHSH and CDR2 is LQKENI. The CDR3 covers 15 residues. CDR3 nucleotides: TGTGCCAGCTCACCACCGGGTAGCGGGATAGATACGCAGTATTTT. Its protein is CASSPPGSGIDTQYF.

V usage is TRBV6-1 and J usage is TRBJ1-5; possibly TRBD1 for D (6 bases). CDR3 length equals 14 residues. V was cut by 5 bases and J by 5 bases, with 13 bases left in between. Germline loops: CDR1 MNHNS, CDR2 SASEGT. As DNA, the CDR3 is TGTGCCAGCAGTTATATGGCAGGGGATCAGCCCCAGCATTTT. The encoded protein is CASSYMAGDQPQHF.

This clone was recorded once. The chain links TRBV19 to TRBJ1-5, with no clear D. This CDR3 is 15 amino acids long. Germline CDR1 LNHDA, CDR2 SQIVND (reference sequence). V shed 5 bases and J shed 7 bases, with 18 bases lying between them. The CDR3 DNA reads as TGTGCCAGTAGTCTAAGGGTTCTAGAGGGCCAGCCCCAGCATTTT. Translating it yields CASSLRVLEGQPQHF.

V and J are TRBV11-2 and TRBJ2-1; a weak D match, TRBD1 (6 bases). The germline gives CDR1 SGHAT, CDR2 FQNNGV. This CDR3 region has 15 residues. The V end was cut by 6 bases, the J end by 0 bases, with 12 bases between. CDR3 region: CASSPTGISYNEQFF. The CDR3 bases are TGTGCCAGCAGTCCCACAGGGATCTCCTACAATGAGCAGTTCTTC. Full variable domain (outside the CDR3, taken from reference TRBV11-2 and TRBJ2-1): EAGVAQSPRYKIIEKRQSVAFWCNPISGHATLYWYQQILGQGPKLLIQFQNNGVVDDSQLPKDRFSAERLKGVDSTLKIQPAKLEDSAVYLCASSPTGISYNEQFFGPGTRLTVL.

The rearrangement joins TRBV6-2 or TRBV6-3 to TRBJ2-6; D is ambiguous. Trimming took off 4 bases at V and 0 bases at J, with 4 bases between the two ends. The germline gives CDR1 MNHEY, CDR2 SVGEGT. The CDR3 is 14 residues long. The CDR3 DNA is TGTGCCAGCAGTTCAGGCTCTGGGGCCAACGTCCTGACTTTC. As protein: CASSSGSGANVLTF.

The rearrangement links TRBV4-2 to TRBJ2-3; the match to TRBD2 covers 9 bases. Germline V gives CDR1 LGHNA, CDR2 YNFKEQ. V was pared by 4 bases and J by 1 base, with 3 bases of the junction left unmatched. There are 15 residues in the CDR3. The CDR3 protein is CASSPKREGTDTQYF. The CDR3 DNA follows: TGTGCCAGCAGCCCTAAGCGGGAGGGCACAGATACGCAGTATTTT.

V usage is TRBV24-1 and J usage is TRBJ2-1; 11 bases agree with TRBD2. V shed 4 bases, J shed 12 bases, and the junction held 10 bases outside the gene matches. The CDR3 loop spans 15 amino acids. The germline gives CDR1 KGHDR, CDR2 SFDVKD. The CDR3: CATSDTPTSGVGQFF. Here the CDR3 DNA reads TGTGCCACCAGTGACACCCCGACTAGCGGGGTTGGGCAGTTCTTC.

This clone has a count of ten or more. The DNA of the CDR3 is TGTGCCAGCAGTACAGGGCTTTCCAATCAGCCCCAGCATTTT. It is translated as CASSTGLSNQPQHF. The rearrangement joins TRBV28 to TRBJ1-5; tentative D call: TRBD1 (6 bases). This CDR3 comprises 14 residues. V lost 5 bases and J lost 3, with 11 bases in between. Germline CDR1 is MDHEN and CDR2 is SYDVKM. The complete variable domain, with remaining parts taken from reference TRBV28 and TRBJ1-5, reads DVKVTQSSRYLVKRTGEKVFLECVQDMDHENMFWYRQDPGLGLRLIYFSYDVKMKEKGDIPEGYSVSREKKERFSLILESASTNQTSMYLCASSTGLSNQPQHFGDGTRLSIL.

Only a few counts were recorded for this clone. V usage is TRBV7-9 and J usage is TRBJ2-2; 10 bases match TRBD2. This CDR3 spans 17 amino acids. The J segment lost 1 base and the V segment lost 5 bases, leaving 7 bases of the junction unmatched. CDR1 SEHNR and CDR2 FQNEAQ come from the germline V gene (reference sequence). The CDR3 DNA reads as TGTGCCAGCAGCGGAGCTAGCGGGAGAAAGAACACCGGGGAGCTGTTTTTT. As protein: CASSGASGRKNTGELFF.

V is TRBV19 and J is TRBJ1-6; TRBD1 agrees at 7 bases. The CDR3 extends over 17 amino acids. Germline CDR1 and CDR2: LNHDA and SQIVND (reference sequence). The ends lost 5 bases at V and 2 bases at J; junction bases unmatched: 9. CDR3 nucleotides: TGTGCCAGTAGTTTCCAACAGGGGCCTACCTATAATTCACCCCTCCACTTT. Protein product: CASSFQQGPTYNSPLHF. The full variable domain, its missing parts supplied by reference TRBV19 and TRBJ1-6, is DGGITQSPKYLFRKEGQNVTLSCEQNLNHDAMYWYRQDPGQGLRLIYYSQIVNDFQKGDIAEGYSVSREKKESFPLTVTSAQKNPTAFYLCASSFQQGPTYNSPLHFGNGTRLTVT.

The rearrangement links TRBV5-4 to TRBJ1-2, with 10 bases fitting TRBD1. This CDR3 has 15 residues. The trim removed 3 bases at V and 5 bases at J, leaving 7 bases unmatched. Looked up from germline, CDR1 is SGHNT and CDR2 is YYREEE (reference sequence). Here the CDR3 DNA reads TGTGCCAGCAGCTCACGGGACAGGGGTATTTATGGCTACACCTTC. Its translation is CASSSRDRGIYGYTF.

J is TRBJ1-4 and V is TRBV7-9; D not resolved. The germline gives CDR1 SEHNR, CDR2 FQNEAQ (reference sequence). The CDR3 loop spans 18 amino acids. Trimming took 3 bases from V and 0 from J, leaving 17 bases between them. CDR3 sequence reads: CASSFSASPEATNEKLFF. CDR3 DNA sequence: TGTGCCAGCAGCTTCTCCGCCAGCCCGGAGGCAACTAATGAAAAACTGTTTTTT.

This chain joins TRBV6-5 and TRBJ2-7, with D tentatively TRBD1 (5 bases). The CDR3 loop spans 11 amino acids. Trimming took off 6 bases at V and 2 bases at J, with 5 bases between the two ends. Germline lookup yields CDR1 MNHEY and CDR2 SVGAGI. Written as DNA, the CDR3 is TGTGCCAGCAGGGACACCTACGAGCAGTACGTC. This codes for CASRDTYEQYV.

The V and J genes are TRBV7-2 and TRBJ1-5, with 8 positions matching TRBD1. Per the germline V gene, CDR1 is SGHTA and CDR2 is FQGNSA. The length of the CDR3 is 15 residues. Trimming removed 5 bases from V and 5 bases from J; junction bases left unmatched: 8. CDR3: CASSPVTGADQPQHF. For the CDR3, the DNA is TGTGCCAGCAGCCCAGTGACAGGGGCGGATCAGCCCCAGCATTTT.